This T cell receptor (beta chain) derives from a study of graft-versus-host responses after intestinal transplantation. On the study more broadly: Transplant types were multivisceral, liver-intestinal, or isolated intestinal. Each patient got anti-thymocyte globulin induction, then tacrolimus and steroids for around three years.

Study-wide results and caveats: Present in recipient marrow, GvH clones included some that appeared first in ileum or blood. HvG clone declines early post-transplant were associated with peak circulating GvH levels.

The germline gives CDR1 SEHNR, CDR2 FQNEAQ (reference sequence). Deletions cut 1 base from V and 10 bases from J, with 5 bases between. This CDR3 is 12 amino acids long. Generated by immunoSEQ multiplex PCR, the TCRdb table keeps only in-frame clones and is missing some. The sample consists of about 20,000 clones, roughly 86% of them appearing once. In the case of this clone: Its matching antigen is unknown.

The clonotype comes from a human patient who received an intestinal transplant, so some T cells may come from the graft donor. The chain is built from TRBV7-9 and TRBJ1-6; D is unclear. The sequencing here drew on PBMCs, taken just over 230 days after intestinal transplant. Here the CDR3 DNA reads TGTGCCAGCAGCTTAGAGGGCTCACCCCTCCACTTT. It yields the protein CASSLEGSPLHF.